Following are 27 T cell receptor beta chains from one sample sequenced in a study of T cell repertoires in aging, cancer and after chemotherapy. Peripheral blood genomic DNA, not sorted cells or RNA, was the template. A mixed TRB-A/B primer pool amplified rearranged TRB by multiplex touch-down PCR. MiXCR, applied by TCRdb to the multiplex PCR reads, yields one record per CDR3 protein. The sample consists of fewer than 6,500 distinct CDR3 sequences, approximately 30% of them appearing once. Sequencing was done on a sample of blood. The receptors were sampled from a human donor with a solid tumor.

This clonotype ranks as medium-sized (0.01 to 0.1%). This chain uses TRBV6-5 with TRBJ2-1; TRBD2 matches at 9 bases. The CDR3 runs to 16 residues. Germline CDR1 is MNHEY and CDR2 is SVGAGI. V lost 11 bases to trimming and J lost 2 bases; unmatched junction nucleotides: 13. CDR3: CAARAPAGGAYNEQFF. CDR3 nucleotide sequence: TGTGCCGCGCGGGCCCCGGCGGGAGGGGCCTACAATGAGCAGTTCTTC.

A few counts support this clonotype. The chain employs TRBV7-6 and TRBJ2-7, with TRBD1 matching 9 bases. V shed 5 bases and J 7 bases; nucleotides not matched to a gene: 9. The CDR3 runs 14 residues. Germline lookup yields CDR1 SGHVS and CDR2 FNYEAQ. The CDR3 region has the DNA TGTGCCAGCAGCCCGGACAGGGGTTATCTTGAGCAGTACTTC. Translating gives CASSPDRGYLEQYF.

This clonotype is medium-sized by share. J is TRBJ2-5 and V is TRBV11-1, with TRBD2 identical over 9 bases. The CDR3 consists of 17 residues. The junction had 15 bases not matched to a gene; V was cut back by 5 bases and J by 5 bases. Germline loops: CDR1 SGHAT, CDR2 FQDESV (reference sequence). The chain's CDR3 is CASSLLGRIAGVETQYF. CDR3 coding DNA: TGTGCCAGCAGCCTCTTGGGCCGAATAGCGGGAGTGGAGACCCAGTACTTC.

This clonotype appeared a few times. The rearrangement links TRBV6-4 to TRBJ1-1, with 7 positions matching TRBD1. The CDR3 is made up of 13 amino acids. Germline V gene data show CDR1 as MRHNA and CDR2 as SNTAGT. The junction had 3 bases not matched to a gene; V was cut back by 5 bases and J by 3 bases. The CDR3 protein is CASSNTGDTEAFF. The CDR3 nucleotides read TGTGCCAGCAGTAACACAGGGGACACTGAAGCTTTCTTT.

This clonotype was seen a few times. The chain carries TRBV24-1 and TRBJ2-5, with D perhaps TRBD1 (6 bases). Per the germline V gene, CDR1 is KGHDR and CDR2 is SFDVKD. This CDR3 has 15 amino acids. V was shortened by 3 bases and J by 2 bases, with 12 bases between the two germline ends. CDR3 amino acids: CATSDPRGVQETQYF. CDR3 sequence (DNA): TGTGCCACCAGTGATCCCAGGGGCGTACAAGAGACCCAGTACTTC.

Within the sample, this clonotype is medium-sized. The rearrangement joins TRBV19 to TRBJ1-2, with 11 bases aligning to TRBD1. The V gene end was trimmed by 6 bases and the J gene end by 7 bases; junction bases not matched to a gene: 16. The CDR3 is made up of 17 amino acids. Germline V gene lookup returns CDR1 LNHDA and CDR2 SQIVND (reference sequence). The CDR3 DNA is TGTGCCAGTAGAATCGACCTCGGGGACAGGGGGGATTTTGGCTACACCTTC. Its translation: CASRIDLGDRGDFGYTF.

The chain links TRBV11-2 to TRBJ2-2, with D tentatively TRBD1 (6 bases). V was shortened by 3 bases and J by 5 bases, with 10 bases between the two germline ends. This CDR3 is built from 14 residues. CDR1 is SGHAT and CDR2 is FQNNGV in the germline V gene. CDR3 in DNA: TGTGCCAGCAGCTTGTCAGGGGTTACCGGGGAGCTGTTTTTT. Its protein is CASSLSGVTGELFF. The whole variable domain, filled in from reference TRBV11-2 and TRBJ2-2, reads EAGVAQSPRYKIIEKRQSVAFWCNPISGHATLYWYQQILGQGPKLLIQFQNNGVVDDSQLPKDRFSAERLKGVDSTLKIQPAKLEDSAVYLCASSLSGVTGELFFGEGSRLTVL.

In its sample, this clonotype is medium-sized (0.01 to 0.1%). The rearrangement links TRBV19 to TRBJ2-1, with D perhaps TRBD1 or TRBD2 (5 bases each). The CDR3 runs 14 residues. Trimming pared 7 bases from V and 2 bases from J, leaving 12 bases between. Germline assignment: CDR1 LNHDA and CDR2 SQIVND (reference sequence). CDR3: CASTLGAAYNEQFF. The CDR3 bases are TGTGCCAGTACCCTCGGGGCGGCCTACAATGAGCAGTTCTTC.

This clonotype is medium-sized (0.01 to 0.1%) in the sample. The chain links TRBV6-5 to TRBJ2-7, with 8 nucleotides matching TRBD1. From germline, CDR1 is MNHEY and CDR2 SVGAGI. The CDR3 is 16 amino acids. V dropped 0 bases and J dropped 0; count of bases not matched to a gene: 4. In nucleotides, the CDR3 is TGTGCCAGCAGTTACTCAAGACAGGGGAACTCCTACGAGCAGTACTTC. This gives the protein CASSYSRQGNSYEQYF.

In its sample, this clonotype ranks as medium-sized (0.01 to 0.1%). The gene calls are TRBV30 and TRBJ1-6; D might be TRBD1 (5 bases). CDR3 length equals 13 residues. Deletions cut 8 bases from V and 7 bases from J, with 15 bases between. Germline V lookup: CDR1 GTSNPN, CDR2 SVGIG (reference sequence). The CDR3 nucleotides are TGTGCCGGGGCTCACGGGGCAAATTCACCCCTCCACTTT. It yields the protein CAGAHGANSPLHF.

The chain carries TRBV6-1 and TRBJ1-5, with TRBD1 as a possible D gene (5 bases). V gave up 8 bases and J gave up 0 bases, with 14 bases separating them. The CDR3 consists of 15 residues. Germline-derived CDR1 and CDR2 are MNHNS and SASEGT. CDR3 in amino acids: CASLRQGYSNQPQHF. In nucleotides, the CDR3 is TGTGCCAGCTTGCGTCAGGGTTATAGCAATCAGCCCCAGCATTTT.

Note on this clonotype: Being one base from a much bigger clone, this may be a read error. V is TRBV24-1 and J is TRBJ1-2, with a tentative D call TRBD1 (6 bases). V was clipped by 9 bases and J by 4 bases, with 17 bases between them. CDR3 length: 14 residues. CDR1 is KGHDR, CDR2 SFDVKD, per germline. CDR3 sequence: CATCHPGASYGYTF. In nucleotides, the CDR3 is TGTGCCACCTGTCACCCGGGGGCAAGCTATGGCTACACCTTC.

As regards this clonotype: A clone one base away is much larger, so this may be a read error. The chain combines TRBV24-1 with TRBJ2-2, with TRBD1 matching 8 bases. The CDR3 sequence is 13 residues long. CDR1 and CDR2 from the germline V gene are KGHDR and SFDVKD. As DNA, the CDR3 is TGTGCCAGCAGCGAGACAGGGGCCGGGGGGCTGTTTTTT. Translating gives CASSETGAGGLFF.

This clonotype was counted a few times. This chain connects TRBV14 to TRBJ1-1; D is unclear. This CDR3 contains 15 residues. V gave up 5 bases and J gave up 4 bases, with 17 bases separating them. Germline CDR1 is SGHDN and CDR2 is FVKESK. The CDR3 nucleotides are TGTGCCAGCAGCTTAACCGGGCACGCAAGCACTGAAGCTTTCTTT. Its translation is CASSLTGHASTEAFF.

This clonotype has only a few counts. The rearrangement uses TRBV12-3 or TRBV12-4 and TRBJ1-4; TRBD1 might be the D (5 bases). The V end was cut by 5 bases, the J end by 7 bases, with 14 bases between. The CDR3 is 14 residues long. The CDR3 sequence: CASSPSGRIEKLFF. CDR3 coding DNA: TGTGCCAGCAGTCCCTCAGGGAGGATTGAAAAACTGTTTTTT.

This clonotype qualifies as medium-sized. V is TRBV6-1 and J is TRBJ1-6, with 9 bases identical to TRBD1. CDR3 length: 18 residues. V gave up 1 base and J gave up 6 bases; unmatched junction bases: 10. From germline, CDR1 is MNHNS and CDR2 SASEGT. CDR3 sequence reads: CASSEEARQGVFNSPLHF. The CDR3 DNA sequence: TGTGCCAGCAGTGAAGAGGCACGACAGGGGGTTTTTAATTCACCCCTCCACTTT.

For the CDR3, the DNA is TGTGCCATCAGTGGAGCGGGAGGGCCCTACGAGCAGTACTTC. Protein: CAISGAGGPYEQYF. V gene TRBV10-3 combines with J gene TRBJ2-7; TRBD2 matches at 10 bases. V lost 4 bases and J lost 2; bases outside the gene matches: 2. There are 14 residues in the CDR3. Germline lookup yields CDR1 ENHRY and CDR2 SYGVKD.

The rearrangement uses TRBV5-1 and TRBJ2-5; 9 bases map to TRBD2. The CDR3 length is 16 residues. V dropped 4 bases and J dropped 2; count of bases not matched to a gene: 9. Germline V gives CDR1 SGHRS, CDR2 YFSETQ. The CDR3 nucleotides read TGCGCCAGCAGCCCCAAGCGGGAGGAACGGCAAGAGACCCAGTACTTC. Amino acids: CASSPKREERQETQYF. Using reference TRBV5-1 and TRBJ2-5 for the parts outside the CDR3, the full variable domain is KAGVTQTPRYLIKTRGQQVTLSCSPISGHRSVSWYQQTPGQGLQFLFEYFSETQRNKGNFPGRFSGRQFSNSRSEMNVSTLELGDSALYLCASSPKREERQETQYFGPGTRLLVL.

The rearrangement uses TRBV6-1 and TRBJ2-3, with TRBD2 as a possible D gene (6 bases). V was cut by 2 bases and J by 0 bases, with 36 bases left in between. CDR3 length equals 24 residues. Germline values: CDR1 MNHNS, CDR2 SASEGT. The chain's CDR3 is CASSEKGTKYSRWDSSTSTDTQYF. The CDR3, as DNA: TGTGCCAGCAGTGAAAAGGGCACTAAGTACAGTCGGTGGGACTCCTCCACTAGCACAGATACGCAGTATTTT.

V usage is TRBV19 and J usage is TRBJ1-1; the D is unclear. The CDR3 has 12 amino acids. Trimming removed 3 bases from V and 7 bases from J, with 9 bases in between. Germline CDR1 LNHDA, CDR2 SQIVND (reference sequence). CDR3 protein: CASSITEHEAFF. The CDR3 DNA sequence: TGTGCCAGTAGTATTACAGAACATGAAGCTTTCTTT.

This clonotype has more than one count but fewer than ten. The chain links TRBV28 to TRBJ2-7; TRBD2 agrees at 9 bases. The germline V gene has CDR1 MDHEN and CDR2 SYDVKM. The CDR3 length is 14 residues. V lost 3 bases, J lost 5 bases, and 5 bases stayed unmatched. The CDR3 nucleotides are TGTGCCAGCAGTTTTTCGGGGACTAGCAACGAGCAGTACTTC. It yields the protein CASSFSGTSNEQYF.

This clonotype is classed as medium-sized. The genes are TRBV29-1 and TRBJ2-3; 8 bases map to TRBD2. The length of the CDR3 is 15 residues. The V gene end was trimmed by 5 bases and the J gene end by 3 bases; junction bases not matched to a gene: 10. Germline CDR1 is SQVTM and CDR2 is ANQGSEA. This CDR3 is CSVSSPAGVTDTQYF. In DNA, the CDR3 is TGCAGCGTTTCCAGCCCAGCGGGAGTTACAGATACGCAGTATTTT.

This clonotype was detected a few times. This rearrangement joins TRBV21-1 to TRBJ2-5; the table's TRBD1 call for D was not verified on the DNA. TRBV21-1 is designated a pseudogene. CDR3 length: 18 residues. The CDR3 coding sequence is TGTGCCAGCAGCAAAGATTGCGGCTCAGGGGACTTACAAGAGACCCAGTACTTC. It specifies CASSKDCGSGDLQETQYF.

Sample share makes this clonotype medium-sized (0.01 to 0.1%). In nucleotides, the CDR3 is TGTGCCAGCAGTTTAGGCCCGGGACAGGGGGCCGCGGGGGAGCTGTTTTTT. Amino acid sequence: CASSLGPGQGAAGELFF. The chain couples TRBV27 to TRBJ2-2, with 12 positions matching TRBD1. The CDR3 has 17 residues. Germline loops: CDR1 MNHEY, CDR2 SMNVEV (reference sequence). The V segment lost 2 bases and the J segment 8 bases; nucleotides outside the gene matches: 9.

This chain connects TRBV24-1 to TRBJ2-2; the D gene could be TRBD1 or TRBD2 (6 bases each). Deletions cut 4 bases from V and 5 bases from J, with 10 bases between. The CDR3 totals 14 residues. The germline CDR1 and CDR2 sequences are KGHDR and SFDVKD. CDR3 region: CATSDGGFTGELFF. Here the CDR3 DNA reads TGTGCCACCAGTGACGGGGGCTTTACCGGGGAGCTGTTTTTT.

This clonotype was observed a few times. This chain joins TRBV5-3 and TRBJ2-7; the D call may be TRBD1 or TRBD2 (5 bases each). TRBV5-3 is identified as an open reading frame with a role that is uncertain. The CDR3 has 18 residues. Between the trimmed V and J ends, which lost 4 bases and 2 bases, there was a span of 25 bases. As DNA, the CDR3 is TGTGCCAGAAGCCGGGGCGCAGGGCAGCCCGAACCCCCCTACGAGCAGTACTTC. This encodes CARSRGAGQPEPPYEQYF.

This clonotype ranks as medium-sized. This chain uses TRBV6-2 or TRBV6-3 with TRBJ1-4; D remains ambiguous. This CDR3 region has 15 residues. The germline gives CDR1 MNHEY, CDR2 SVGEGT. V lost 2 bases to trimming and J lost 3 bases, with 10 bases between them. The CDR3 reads CASSYAQDANEKLFF. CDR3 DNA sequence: TGTGCCAGCAGTTACGCCCAGGATGCTAATGAAAAACTGTTTTTT.